This TCR beta chain was identified during a study of OX40 agonist ivuxolimab in advanced cancers. About the study: Under the entry rules, prior anti-PD-1, anti-PD-L1 or anti-CTLA-4 therapy was allowed, and roughly 43% had some.

The study, taken as a whole, reports: Nonresponders included some who also had low normalized T-cell clonal expansion.

Autoimmune disease history or systemic immunosuppression barred patients. The CDR3 has 15 amino acids. CDR1 is MNHNS and CDR2 is SASEGT in the germline V gene. The repertoire was sequenced with immunoSEQ multiplex PCR; TCRdb's copy has only in-frame clones and lacks some. The table shows over 40,000 clones, with around 80% occurring only once. On this clone: What it binds is unknown. The junction departs from germline at one end; a sequencing error may be responsible.

The chain carries TRBV6-1 and TRBJ2-3; the match to TRBD2 covers 7 bases. This clonotype was sampled from an adult with an advanced solid tumor such as melanoma, head and neck, liver or kidney cancer. The specimen was CD4+ or CD8+ T cells sorted from blood, collected in a trial of the OX40 agonist ivuxolimab. CDR3 amino acids: CASSELGGSKDTQYF. CDR3 DNA sequence: TGTGCCAGCAGTGAATTGGGCGGGAGCAAAGATACGCAGTATTTT.